This T cell receptor (beta chain) comes out of a study of blood T cell repertoires in COVID-19. On the study more broadly: The United States, Italy and Spain provided the acute and convalescent COVID-19 samples. T cells, B-cell-depleted T cells, or PBMCs supplied cDNA or gDNA.

In the original analysis: Amplification from reference gene primers served as the basis for estimated nucleated cell counts. Assay: immunoSEQ multiplex PCR; the TCRdb copy retains only in-frame clones and omits some. Clonal size and the V and J genes are those of that table, whereas D and trimming came from the DNA. This table holds about 180,000 clones, 70% to 90% found once. The V and J ends lost 2 bases and 3 bases, in that order; junction bases with no gene match: 14. Germline CDR1 reads SGHDT; CDR2 reads YYEEEE. This CDR3 region has 18 residues. The V and J genes are TRBV5-6 and TRBJ2-1; 7 bases map to TRBD1. The sequence derives from a man aged 60 to 75 with acute or convalescent COVID-19. Sequencing input: peripheral blood. The CDR3, as DNA: TGTGCCAGCAGCTTTGGGGCCCAGGGCAGGGGGAACTACAATGAGCAGTTCTTC. It is translated as CASSFGAQGRGNYNEQFF.